This T cell receptor beta chain emerged from a study of blood T cell repertoires in COVID-19 (dated by TCRdb to the early 2020s). General notes on the study: Collaborator samples came from the United States, Italy and Spain and covered acute and convalescent phases of COVID-19. The prospective study material was composed of cDNA or gDNA derived from T cells, B-cell-depleted T cells, or PBMCs. Subjects who had been exposed to COVID-19, were actively infected with it, or had recovered from it provided the deeply sampled blood TCRbeta repertoires that made up the dataset. A freely available public database, intended as a resource for researchers studying the immune response to SARS-CoV-2, is where the repertoires were released. The samples were drawn from two sources: the first 160 participants of the ongoing ImmuneRACE study, and 1,254 subjects contributed by 6 global collaborators. A de-identified subject ID, COVID-19 status, age in years and sex were almost always included in the sample metadata. Where available, HLA class I and class II types were taken from metadata supplied by the sample provider and were not determined by assay-based typing. Broader findings and caveats from the paper: How much clinical and demographic metadata was included differed by source and by participant, and the metadata was provided uncurated.

Reading from cysteine to phenylalanine, the CDR3 counts 17 amino acids. Only CDR3 DNA is held: 51 bases, read in frame from base 1. V drops 4 bases and J drops 1 base, leaving 20 bases in between. CDR1 SGDLS and CDR2 YYNGEE were looked up in the germline V gene. The collaborating institutions used their own protocols to collect whole blood in K2EDTA tubes. For TCRbeta analysis, collaborators shipped samples as frozen whole blood, isolated PBMCs, or DNA extracted from either of those sample types. Details on this clone: Its antigen is unknown. Base qualities are not provided; no much larger clone lies one nucleotide away.

TCRbeta CDR3 regions were amplified from genomic DNA by means of the immunoSEQ Assay, a bias-controlled multiplex PCR. The source study handled its data this way. Nucleated cell counts per sample were estimated from amplification of reference gene primers within the assay. To quantify the absolute abundance of each unique TCRbeta CDR3 rearrangement, sequence reads were collapsed and filtered. For each sample, productive Simpson clonality was calculated by taking the square root of Simpson's diversity index across productive rearrangements. As stored in TCRdb, this immuneACCESS dataset retains in-frame rearrangements with V and J assigned. A fraction of the clones does not appear; measured against another copy, unresolved V genes explain less than half of the discrepancy, and the remainder lacks a known reason. That table gives V, J and clone size, and the DNA gave D and trimming. Across this sample there are 250,000 to 300,000 clones, with about three quarters seen only once. Approximately 3.2% of the sample goes to the ten largest clones.

The chain was built from TRBV9 and TRBJ1-1; TRBD1 might be the D gene, on 6 matching bases. This clonotype was sampled from a woman older than 75 with acute or convalescent COVID-19. The material sequenced was peripheral blood. The CDR3 reads CASSPSRGGFRNTEAFF. The DNA sequence follows: TGTGCCAGCAGCCCCAGTAGGGGGGGATTTAGGAACACTGAAGCTTTCTTT.